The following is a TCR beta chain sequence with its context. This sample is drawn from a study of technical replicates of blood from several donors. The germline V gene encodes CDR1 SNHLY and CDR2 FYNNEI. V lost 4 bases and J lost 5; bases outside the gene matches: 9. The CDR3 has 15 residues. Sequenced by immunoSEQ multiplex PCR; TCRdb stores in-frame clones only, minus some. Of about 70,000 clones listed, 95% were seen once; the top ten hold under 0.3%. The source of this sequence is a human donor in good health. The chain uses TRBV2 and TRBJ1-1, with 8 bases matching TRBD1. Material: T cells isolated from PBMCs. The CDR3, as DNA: TGTGCCAGCAGTGCCAGGACAGGGCGGTGGACTGAAGCTTTCTTT. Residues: CASSARTGRWTEAFF.